This is a list of T cell receptor beta chains from one sample in a study of shared clonotypes between healthy human individuals. The data were produced by immunoSEQ multiplex PCR, yet TCRdb's version contains in-frame clones alone and is incomplete. The sample has hundreds of thousands of clones; about 74% are singletons. Sequencing used PBMCs. These receptors were taken from a middle-aged woman in good health. Some clones in this sample may be carry-over from other donors' samples. Each CDR3 is given with its conserved first and last residue. The D gene is left open where the match is weak.

TRBD2,TRBV6-5,TRBJ2-5,CASSVAGAEETQYF
-,TRBV6-1,TRBJ2-1,CASSEPGRLNEQFF
-,TRBV18,TRBJ1-5,CASSRQEPRGNQPQHF
-,TRBV5-1,TRBJ1-1,CASSLLQGNTEAFF
TRBD2,TRBV5-1,TRBJ2-7,CASHVAGGFYEQYF
TRBD2,TRBV7-9,TRBJ2-5,CASSSRGLTEAWEQYF
TRBD1,TRBV7-9,TRBJ1-4,CASSLGQGDEKLFF
-,TRBV6-4,TRBJ2-6,CASSELDFSGANVPTF
TRBD1,TRBV18,TRBJ1-5,CASSPMGQGDQPQHF
-,TRBV5-1,TRBJ2-5,CASSQGTYQETQYF
-,TRBV5-1,TRBJ2-7,CASSPTGTYAYEQYF
-,TRBV19,TRBJ1-3,CASLPGPLGSGNTIYF
TRBD1,TRBV6-4,TRBJ2-6,CASSPGQGVNVLTF
-,TRBV10-3,TRBJ1-4,CATGAANEKLFF
-,TRBV12-5,TRBJ2-3,CASGLEGTDTQYF
-,TRBV7-9,TRBJ1-1,CASTHGHQNTEAFF
TRBD1,TRBV28,TRBJ2-5,CASSGQGGETQYF
-,TRBV11-2,TRBJ1-5,CASSSSGGYQPQHF
-,TRBV7-9,TRBJ2-1,CASSLESSYNEQFF
-,TRBV30,TRBJ1-5,CAWSTGRNQPQHF
-,TRBV10-2,TRBJ2-1,CASSDSSNEQFF
-,TRBV28,TRBJ2-1,CASLQGYNEQFF
-,TRBV9,TRBJ2-5,CASSSQETQYF
-,TRBV25-1,TRBJ2-7,CASSESLGMSEQYF
TRBD2,TRBV28,TRBJ2-7,CASKAPRETDEQYF
-,TRBV30,TRBJ2-3,CAWTLRGLTDTQYF
TRBD1,TRBV5-1,TRBJ1-5,CASSLGTGRLQPQHF
-,TRBV30,TRBJ1-5,CAWSTEGTQPQHF
TRBD2,TRBV4-1,TRBJ2-7,CASSQGLAGVYEQYF
-,TRBV28,TRBJ2-3,CASREGTGSTDTQYF
-,TRBV6-6,TRBJ2-7,CASSYSGASSYEQYF
TRBD1,TRBV19,TRBJ2-7,CASSMGQGVGDEQYF
-,TRBV29-1,TRBJ1-2,CSVGEPSSAF
TRBD1,TRBV6-5,TRBJ2-7,CASRKTGAAYEQYF
-,TRBV11-2,TRBJ2-3,CASSLESRDTDTQYF
-,TRBV15,-,CATSRGAGEYEQYF
-,TRBV27,TRBJ2-3,CASNTADTQYF
-,TRBV6-5,TRBJ2-7,CASSRGSSYEQYF
-,TRBV30,TRBJ1-1,CAWGRSNTEAFF
TRBD2,TRBV11-2,TRBJ2-7,CASSLGLAGSEQYF
TRBD1,TRBV19,TRBJ1-2,CASRIGQGEGGYTF
-,TRBV2,TRBJ2-1,CATRGAGGGEQFF
-,TRBV5-5,TRBJ1-1,CASSSQGMLSEAFF
-,TRBV5-6,TRBJ1-3,CASSSRTVGIGNTIYF
-,TRBV28,TRBJ2-5,CASSSTDRETQYF
TRBD2,TRBV18,TRBJ2-1,CASSPPFNSGSYEQFF
TRBD2,TRBV7-9,TRBJ2-7,CASSLGGLAYEQYF
TRBD1,TRBV18,TRBJ2-7,CASSRTGEEQYF
TRBD2,TRBV6-5,TRBJ2-3,CASSFGAGGGTDTQYF
-,TRBV27,TRBJ2-4,CASSLGSRVIQYF
-,TRBV5-1,TRBJ2-3,CASSWIDTQYF
-,TRBV7-2,TRBJ2-7,CASSRSTDYEQYF